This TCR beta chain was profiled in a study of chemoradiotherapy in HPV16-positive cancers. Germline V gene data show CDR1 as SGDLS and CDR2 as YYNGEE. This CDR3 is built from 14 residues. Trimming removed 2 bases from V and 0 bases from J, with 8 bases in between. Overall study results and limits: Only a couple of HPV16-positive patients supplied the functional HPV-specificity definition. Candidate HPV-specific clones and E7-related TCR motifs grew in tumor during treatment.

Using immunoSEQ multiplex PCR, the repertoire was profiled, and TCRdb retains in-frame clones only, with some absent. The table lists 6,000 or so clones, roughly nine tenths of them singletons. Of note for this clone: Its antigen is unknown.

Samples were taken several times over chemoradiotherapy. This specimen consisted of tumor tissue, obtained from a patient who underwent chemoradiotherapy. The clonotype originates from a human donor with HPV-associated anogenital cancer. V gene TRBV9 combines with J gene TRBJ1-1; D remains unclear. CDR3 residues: CASSVGTMNTEAFF. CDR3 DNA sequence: TGTGCCAGCAGCGTTGGCACGATGAACACTGAAGCTTTCTTT.